This T cell receptor (beta chain) derives from a study of blood T cell repertoires in COVID-19. The data were produced by immunoSEQ multiplex PCR, yet TCRdb's version contains in-frame clones alone and is incomplete. This sample has about 72,000 clones, with 82% found just once. Germline trimming cut 5 bases from V and 3 bases from J; bases unmatched to any gene: 6. Germline CDR1 reads SGHTA; CDR2 reads FQGNSA. CDR3 length equals 14 residues. Sequenced: peripheral blood. The chain recombines TRBV7-2 with TRBJ2-5; 7 bases match TRBD1. The sequence was obtained from a human donor in a cohort sampled during active COVID-19. The CDR3 loop is CASSRYGTEETQYF. The CDR3 DNA follows: TGTGCCAGCAGCAGATATGGGACAGAAGAGACCCAGTACTTC.